This entry lists 23 T cell receptor beta chains sequenced from one sample in a study of Ad26.COV2.S vaccination and SARS-CoV-2 variants. The treatment is: some 20 received Ad26.COV2.S at low or high dose, single or two shots; about 5 received placebo; per-sample allocation not given. Samples analyzed were those drawn on day 63 after the first vaccine or placebo injection. Libraries were prepared by immunoSEQ multiplex PCR; TCRdb keeps only in-frame clonotypes and omits some of them. The sample shows 440,000 or so clones, roughly nine tenths of them seen only once. Sequenced material: peripheral blood, taken in a trial of Ad26.COV2.S vaccine versus placebo. Receptors were obtained from a person between 18 and 59 years old who received the Ad26.COV2.S COVID-19 vaccine or a placebo.

The V call is TRBV7-8, the J call TRBJ2-1; 8 positions match TRBD1. CDR3 length equals 15 residues. Unmatched junction bases numbered 11, after V lost 5 bases and J lost 8 bases. From germline, CDR1 is SGHVS and CDR2 FQNEAQ. CDR3 residues: CASSGGTGPSDEQFF. The CDR3 coding sequence is TGTGCCAGCAGCGGGGGGACAGGTCCCTCGGATGAGCAGTTCTTC.

The chain combines TRBV2 with TRBJ1-4; D ambiguous. V lost 7 bases and J 16 bases, leaving 16 bases between the germline ends. Per germline, CDR1 SNHLY and CDR2 FYNNEI. CDR3 length: 11 amino acids. In DNA form, the CDR3 reads TGTGCCAGCACTACCGGGAAACTTCCGTTTTTT. Protein sequence: CASTTGKLPFF.

This chain joins TRBV7-9 and TRBJ2-5, with a tentative D call TRBD2 (5 bases). From germline, CDR1 is SEHNR and CDR2 FQNEAQ (reference sequence). The length of the CDR3 is 13 residues. The V and J ends lost 5 bases and 2 bases respectively, with 9 bases between them. CDR3 nucleotides: TGTGCCAGCAGCAATGGGAGACAAGAGACCCAGTACTTC. This codes for CASSNGRQETQYF. Drawing the rest from reference TRBV7-9 and TRBJ2-5, the complete variable domain is DTGVSQNPRHKITKRGQNVTFRCDPISEHNRLYWYRQTLGQGPEFLTYFQNEAQLEKSRLLSDRFSAERPKGSFSTLEIQRTEQGDSAMYLCASSNGRQETQYFGPGTRLLVL.

This chain connects TRBV27 to TRBJ1-5; D is unclear. This CDR3 comprises 14 residues. Trimming removed 10 bases at V and 5 bases at J, with 18 bases between. CDR1 MNHEY and CDR2 SMNVEV come from the germline V gene (reference sequence). CDR3 sequence reads: CATKPGVGDQPQHF. The CDR3 DNA is TGTGCCACCAAACCTGGTGTTGGGGATCAGCCCCAGCATTTT.

The rearrangement uses TRBV29-1 and TRBJ2-3; 9 bases map to TRBD1. The ends lost 0 bases at V and 4 bases at J; junction bases unmatched: 5. The CDR3 spans 15 residues. The germline gives CDR1 SQVTM, CDR2 ANQGSEA. The CDR3 reads CSVEDTGQGSDTQYF. The CDR3 DNA follows: TGCAGCGTTGAAGATACGGGACAGGGTTCAGATACGCAGTATTTT.

This clone was detected only a few times. This chain uses TRBV29-1 with TRBJ1-1; tentatively, D is TRBD1 (6 bases). There are 13 residues in the CDR3. V lost 8 bases to trimming and J lost 4 bases, with 17 bases between them. Germline V gene lookup returns CDR1 SQVTM and CDR2 ANQGSEA. In nucleotides, the CDR3 is TGCAGCAGTCTACAGGGTATATCCACTGAAGCTTTCTTT. Its protein is CSSLQGISTEAFF.

The V and J genes are TRBV6-1 and TRBJ1-1, with TRBD1 matching 11 bases. V lost 1 base, J lost 2 bases, and 9 bases stayed unmatched. The CDR3 contains 18 residues. CDR1 and CDR2 (germline): MNHNS, SASEGT. The CDR3 coding sequence is TGTGCCAGCAGTGAAGTCCAGGACAGGGGGCTCTTAAACACTGAAGCTTTCTTT. This gives the protein CASSEVQDRGLLNTEAFF.

V usage is TRBV11-2 and J usage is TRBJ2-7; D unresolved. V lost 3 bases to trimming and J lost 3 bases, with 9 bases between them. The CDR3 covers 13 residues. Per germline, CDR1 SGHAT and CDR2 FQNNGV. CDR3 residues: CASSLDVRYEQYF. CDR3 coding DNA: TGTGCCAGCAGCTTGGATGTACGCTACGAGCAGTACTTC.

This clone was seen only a few times. The V gene is TRBV10-1, the J gene TRBJ1-6; D is perhaps TRBD1 (6 bases). The CDR3 totals 14 residues. Looked up from germline, CDR1 is WNHNN and CDR2 is SYGVQD (reference sequence). V lost 4 bases, J lost 7 bases, and 11 bases lay in between. The CDR3 DNA reads TGCGCCAGCAGTGCTGCGGGGGGCAATTCACCCCTCCACTTT. It specifies CASSAAGGNSPLHF.

The chain uses TRBV9 and TRBJ1-4; 7 bases fit TRBD1. The junction had 21 bases not matched to a gene; V was cut back by 3 bases and J by 10 bases. Germline loops: CDR1 SGDLS, CDR2 YYNGEE. The CDR3 is made up of 18 amino acids. CDR3 protein: CASSEDVGYIWRTGKLFF. The CDR3 DNA reads TGTGCCAGCAGCGAAGATGTAGGGTATATCTGGAGGACAGGAAAACTGTTTTTT.

This chain uses TRBV11-2 with TRBJ2-1; 10 positions agree with TRBD2. V lost 7 bases and J lost 1; bases outside the gene matches: 7. Germline CDR1 reads SGHAT; CDR2 reads FQNNGV. The CDR3 covers 16 residues. The CDR3 sequence is CASNVISGRSYNEQFF. In DNA, the CDR3 is TGTGCCAGCAACGTCATTAGCGGGAGGTCCTACAATGAGCAGTTCTTC.

This clone was seen more than once but under ten times. This chain uses TRBV6-2 or TRBV6-3 with TRBJ1-4; D possibly corresponds to TRBD1 (5 bases). Trimming pared 6 bases from V and 0 bases from J, leaving 14 bases between. Germline V gene sequence: CDR1 MNHEY, CDR2 SVGEGT. This CDR3 is 16 amino acids long. CDR3 protein: CASSYAGAATNEKLFF. The CDR3 nucleotides read TGTGCCAGCAGCTATGCCGGGGCCGCAACTAATGAAAAACTGTTTTTT.

This chain links TRBV9 with TRBJ2-7; 8 nucleotides match TRBD1. The CDR3 is made up of 14 amino acids. J lost 2 bases, V lost 4 bases, and 5 bases had no gene match. Germline loops: CDR1 SGDLS, CDR2 YYNGEE. The CDR3 reads CASSLGQGPYEQYF. As DNA, the CDR3 is TGTGCCAGCAGCCTCGGACAGGGCCCCTACGAGCAGTACTTC.

In DNA, the CDR3 is TGTGCCAGCAGCCCATCCCCTAGGGATACGGGCTACGAGCAGTACTTC. Translated: CASSPSPRDTGYEQYF. V gene TRBV3-1 (or the pseudogene TRBV3-2) combines with J gene TRBJ2-7; D is undetermined. Germline V gene lookup returns CDR1 LGHDT and CDR2 YNNKEL (reference sequence). Trimming left V 4 bases short and J 3 bases short, with 19 bases between. The CDR3 extends over 16 amino acids.

The chain combines TRBV28 with TRBJ2-1, with D possibly being TRBD2 (5 bases). The V end lost 7 bases, the J end lost 4 bases, and 17 bases lay between the germline ends. This CDR3 spans 15 amino acids. The germline CDR1 and CDR2 sequences are MDHEN and SYDVKM. CDR3 sequence reads: CASTPPRGRYNEQFF. CDR3 coding DNA: TGTGCCAGCACCCCCCCCCGGGGTAGATACAATGAGCAGTTCTTC.

The chain combines TRBV27 with TRBJ2-5; 8 bases match TRBD1. The CDR3 spans 15 residues. Germline V gene sequence: CDR1 MNHEY, CDR2 SMNVEV (reference sequence). The V and J ends lost 0 bases and 5 bases, in that order; junction bases with no gene match: 5. Here the CDR3 reads CASSLSLRGRETQYF. The CDR3 DNA is TGTGCCAGCAGTTTATCACTCAGGGGGCGTGAGACCCAGTACTTC.

This sequence joins TRBV29-1 and TRBJ1-1; D not certain. The V end lost 6 bases, the J end lost 6 bases, and 11 bases lay between the germline ends. There are 11 residues in the CDR3. Germline CDR1 reads SQVTM; CDR2 reads ANQGSEA. CDR3 sequence (DNA): TGCAGCGTACAGAGGTCGTCTGAAGCTTTCTTT. Translating it yields CSVQRSSEAFF.

The CDR3: CASLYRALNTEAFF. CDR3 DNA: TGTGCCAGCTTGTATAGGGCCTTGAACACTGAAGCTTTCTTT. V is TRBV2 and J is TRBJ1-1; D gene ambiguous. The V end was cut by 8 bases, the J end by 0 bases, with 13 bases between. The length of the CDR3 is 14 residues. Per germline, CDR1 SNHLY and CDR2 FYNNEI.

The chain couples TRBV9 to TRBJ1-1; D perhaps matches TRBD1 (5 bases). CDR1 is SGDLS and CDR2 is YYNGEE in the germline V gene. Trimming stripped 3 bases from V and 0 bases from J, with 6 bases between. The length of the CDR3 is 13 residues. Here the CDR3 DNA reads TGTGCCAGCAGCGCCAGGGTGAACACTGAAGCTTTCTTT. Its protein product is CASSARVNTEAFF.

This sequence joins TRBV14 and TRBJ2-3, with 8 nucleotides matching TRBD2. The CDR3 sequence is 15 residues long. V was pared by 4 bases and J by 3 bases, with 6 bases of the junction left unmatched. Germline CDR1 is SGHDN and CDR2 is FVKESK. CDR3 nucleotides: TGTGCCAGCAGCCGCCGGACTAGCAAAACAGATACGCAGTATTTT. This translates into CASSRRTSKTDTQYF.

This rearrangement joins TRBV24-1 to TRBJ1-5; D ambiguous. The germline V and J ends were trimmed by 5 bases and 0 bases, with 7 bases remaining between them. The CDR3 is made up of 14 amino acids. Germline-derived CDR1 and CDR2 are KGHDR and SFDVKD. The CDR3 loop is CATSAQDSNQPQHF. The CDR3 coding sequence is TGTGCCACCAGTGCCCAGGATAGCAATCAGCCCCAGCATTTT.

This chain joins TRBV6-5 and TRBJ2-4, with 8 bases identical to TRBD2. Germline lookup yields CDR1 MNHEY and CDR2 SVGAGI. CDR3 length: 14 residues. Trimming removed 4 bases from V and 7 bases from J; junction bases left unmatched: 6. DNA for the CDR3: TGTGCCAGCAGTTTTAGCGGGGTGTCGAACATTCAGTACTTC. Encoded protein: CASSFSGVSNIQYF.

The CDR3, as DNA: TGCAGCGTTCGAAGTGTCGGACAGGTGAACACTGAAGCTTTCTTT. Residues: CSVRSVGQVNTEAFF. V usage is TRBV29-1 and J usage is TRBJ1-1, with TRBD1 matching over 7 bases. The CDR3 is 15 residues long. Trimming at V came to 5 bases and at J to 0 bases, leaving 9 bases not matched to a gene. The germline V gene has CDR1 SQVTM and CDR2 ANQGSEA. Supplemented by reference TRBV29-1 and TRBJ1-1, the full variable domain reads SAVISQKPSRDICQRGTSLTIQCQVDSQVTMMFWYRQQPGQSLTLIATANQGSEATYESGFVIDKFPISRPNLTFSTLTVSNMSPEDSSIYLCSVRSVGQVNTEAFFGQGTRLTVV.